The 29 T cell receptor beta chains presented below share a single source sample, sequenced in a study of TIL therapy for anti-PD-1-resistant metastatic lung cancer. Time point noted: pre-treatment sample, taken before nivolumab and TIL therapy. Sequencing used immunoSEQ v3. This table comes from immunoSEQ multiplex PCR, and its TCRdb copy is limited to in-frame clones, with some not included. The sample has approximately 45,000 clones; roughly 85% are singletons. Sequencing used blood, obtained at baseline. These TCRs come from a man aged 65-85 years with non-small cell lung cancer.

This clone was seen once. The rearrangement joins TRBV6-4 to TRBJ2-1, with a tentative D call TRBD2 (6 bases). The ends were cut back, 6 bases at V and 2 bases at J, with 17 bases in the middle. Germline assignment: CDR1 MRHNA and CDR2 SNTAGT. The CDR3 runs to 16 residues. CDR3 nucleotide sequence: TGTGCCAGCAGCCCCTCGGGAGCGGTAACCTACAATGAGCAGTTCTTC. This codes for CASSPSGAVTYNEQFF.

The chain couples TRBV7-2 to TRBJ1-5, with D tentatively TRBD1 (6 bases). Germline V lookup: CDR1 SGHTA, CDR2 FQGNSA. V dropped 2 bases and J dropped 4 bases, with 12 bases sitting between them. The CDR3 runs to 15 residues. The CDR3 region is CASSLHREANQPQHF. CDR3 sequence (DNA): TGTGCCAGCAGCTTACACAGGGAGGCGAATCAGCCCCAGCATTTT.

This clone has just a few counts. The chain carries TRBV5-4 and TRBJ1-1; maybe TRBD1 (6 bases). This CDR3 has 13 residues. V was trimmed by 6 bases and J by 1 base, leaving 10 bases between them. Germline V CDR1 and CDR2: SGHNT, YYREEE (reference sequence). The CDR3 DNA is TGTGCCAGCAAGCCGGACAGGAACACTGAAGCTTTCTTT. It encodes CASKPDRNTEAFF.

V usage is TRBV28 and J usage is TRBJ2-7, with TRBD2 as a possible D gene (5 bases). V shed 6 bases and J shed 3 bases, with 9 bases lying between them. The CDR3 has 12 residues. Germline V lookup: CDR1 MDHEN, CDR2 SYDVKM. CDR3 coding DNA: TGTGCCAGCAGCCCACTAGTCTACGAGCAGTACTTC. Residues: CASSPLVYEQYF. The complete variable domain, with remaining parts taken from reference TRBV28 and TRBJ2-7, reads DVKVTQSSRYLVKRTGEKVFLECVQDMDHENMFWYRQDPGLGLRLIYFSYDVKMKEKGDIPEGYSVSREKKERFSLILESASTNQTSMYLCASSPLVYEQYFGPGTRLTVT.

The chain has TRBV5-4 and TRBJ2-1, with 7 bases lining up with TRBD2. Germline CDR1 reads SGHNT; CDR2 reads YYREEE (reference sequence). V shed 2 bases and J 8 bases; nucleotides not matched to a gene: 7. CDR3 length equals 14 residues. Here the CDR3 reads CASSFGAGRDEQFF. CDR3 nucleotide sequence: TGTGCCAGCAGCTTTGGAGCGGGGAGGGATGAGCAGTTCTTC.

The chain uses TRBV29-1 and TRBJ2-7; 10 bases agree with TRBD2. CDR1 is SQVTM, CDR2 ANQGSEA, per germline. The CDR3 loop spans 15 amino acids. V gave up 5 bases and J gave up 5 bases; unmatched junction bases: 12. CDR3 sequence: CSVRLAGGNIDEQYF. The CDR3, as DNA: TGCAGCGTTCGTTTAGCGGGAGGTAATATCGACGAGCAGTACTTC.

The chain employs TRBV6-4 and TRBJ1-3; TRBD1 aligns across 9 bases. The CDR3 consists of 15 residues. Trimming removed 5 bases from V and 4 bases from J; junction bases left unmatched: 6. Germline loops: CDR1 MRHNA, CDR2 SNTAGT. Here the CDR3 reads CASSKQGAGGNTIYF. DNA of the CDR3: TGTGCCAGCAGTAAACAGGGGGCAGGAGGAAACACCATATATTTT.

This chain uses TRBV27 with TRBJ2-7, with TRBD1 matching 8 bases. The CDR3 covers 12 residues. Germline CDR1 reads MNHEY; CDR2 reads SMNVEV (reference sequence). The ends lost 2 bases at V and 6 bases at J; junction bases unmatched: 0. CDR3 DNA: TGTGCCAGCAGTTTACAGGGGGCCGAGCAGTACTTC. It codes for CASSLQGAEQYF.

Only one count was recorded for this clone. The chain is built from TRBV28 and TRBJ1-5; D might be TRBD1 (6 bases). This CDR3 is built from 15 residues. V lost 6 bases, J lost 7 bases, and 19 bases lay in between. Germline V gives CDR1 MDHEN, CDR2 SYDVKM. DNA for the CDR3: TGTGCCAGCAGGTTCAGGGGAGTTGGCGACCAGCCCCAGCATTTT. Translated: CASRFRGVGDQPQHF.

The rearrangement links TRBV29-1 to TRBJ1-4; 8 bases agree with TRBD1. This CDR3 has 13 residues. Trimming at V came to 7 bases and at J to 10 bases, leaving 11 bases not matched to a gene. Germline CDR1 reads SQVTM; CDR2 reads ANQGSEA. The CDR3 loop reads CSAEQGGGGKLFF. For the CDR3, the DNA is TGCAGCGCCGAACAGGGGGGTGGGGGAAAACTGTTTTTT.

The chain is built from TRBV5-1 and TRBJ2-2; 9 bases are shared with TRBD1. V dropped 6 bases and J dropped 8; count of bases not matched to a gene: 8. CDR1 is SGHRS and CDR2 is YFSETQ in the germline V gene. The CDR3 totals 14 residues. For the CDR3, the DNA is TGCGCCAGCAAGGAACAGGGGGCCGGTGGGGAGCTGTTTTTT. Its protein product is CASKEQGAGGELFF.

The chain employs TRBV15 and TRBJ1-3, with D perhaps matching TRBD1 (5 bases). Germline-derived CDR1 and CDR2 are LNHNV and YYDKDF (reference sequence). V lost 3 bases and J lost 4, with 10 bases in between. CDR3 length: 14 residues. CDR3: CATSRGTAGNTIYF. The CDR3 DNA sequence: TGTGCCACCAGCAGGGGGACCGCAGGAAACACCATATATTTT.

This chain connects TRBV5-4 to TRBJ2-7; possible D gene TRBD1, 5 bases. V was cut by 0 bases and J by 6 bases, with 10 bases left in between. Germline V gene data show CDR1 as SGHNT and CDR2 as YYREEE (reference sequence). CDR3 length equals 13 residues. This CDR3 is CASSLGQSGEQYF. The CDR3 DNA is TGTGCCAGCAGCTTGGGACAGTCAGGCGAGCAGTACTTC.

This chain links TRBV9 with TRBJ2-2; D not certain. The CDR3 is 12 amino acids. The ends were cut back, 4 bases at V and 3 bases at J, with 4 bases in the middle. Germline V lookup: CDR1 SGDLS, CDR2 YYNGEE. CDR3 in DNA: TGTGCCAGCAGCTCGTACACCGGGGAGCTGTTTTTT. It encodes CASSSYTGELFF.

The rearrangement links TRBV15 to TRBJ1-2; 10 bases map to TRBD1. This CDR3 has 15 amino acids. Per germline, CDR1 LNHNV and CDR2 YYDKDF (reference sequence). Trimming removed 5 bases from V and 2 bases from J; junction bases left unmatched: 5. The CDR3 sequence: CATSGRDRGNYGYTF. CDR3 coding DNA: TGTGCCACCAGCGGTAGGGACAGGGGAAACTATGGCTACACCTTC. The entire variable domain, with the rest obtained from reference TRBV15 and TRBJ1-2, is as follows: DAMVIQNPRYQVTQFGKPVTLSCSQTLNHNVMYWYQQKSSQAPKLLFHYYDKDFNNEADTPDNFQSRRPNTSFCFLDIRSPGLGDTAMYLCATSGRDRGNYGYTFGSGTRLTVV.

The chain combines TRBV28 with TRBJ1-5; D unresolved. The V gene lost 3 bases and the J gene lost 2 bases, with 11 bases spanning the gap. Germline V gene lookup returns CDR1 MDHEN and CDR2 SYDVKM. The CDR3 is made up of 15 amino acids. DNA for the CDR3: TGTGCCAGCAGTTTCTCAGGAATGGGCAATCAGCCCCAGCATTTT. It codes for CASSFSGMGNQPQHF.

The sample holds one count of this clone. The junction does not match germline at one end; this may be a read error. This rearrangement joins TRBV19 to TRBJ2-1; D may be TRBD2 (6 bases). Germline-derived CDR1 and CDR2 are LNHDA and SQIVND (reference sequence). The CDR3 has 15 amino acids. CDR3 nucleotides: TGTACCAGTAGTATGGCCGGGGGAGACTACAATGAGCAGTTCTTC. Translation: CTSSMAGGDYNEQFF.

The chain couples TRBV6-5 to TRBJ1-5; a weak D match, TRBD1 (6 bases). V shed 6 bases and J shed 5 bases, with 14 bases lying between them. This CDR3 spans 14 amino acids. Germline assignment: CDR1 MNHEY and CDR2 SVGAGI. The DNA of the CDR3 is TGTGCCAGCAGGGGAACAGGGAGGTATCAGCCCCAGCATTTT. It translates to CASRGTGRYQPQHF.

The CDR3 sequence is CASSLGARGDNSPLHF. The CDR3 bases are TGTGCCAGCAGCTTAGGTGCTCGGGGTGATAATTCACCCCTCCACTTT. The chain carries TRBV7-8 and TRBJ1-6, with no clear D. CDR3 length: 16 amino acids. From germline, CDR1 is SGHVS and CDR2 FQNEAQ. Trimming removed 1 base from V and 5 bases from J, with 12 bases in between.

The V call is TRBV5-4, the J call TRBJ1-2, with 7 bases matching TRBD1. There are 16 residues in the CDR3. The germline V gene has CDR1 SGHNT and CDR2 YYREEE (reference sequence). Losses at the gene ends were 3 bases for V and 6 bases for J; bases not matched to a gene: 14. CDR3 residues: CASSSRDRGRKDGYTF. DNA of the CDR3: TGTGCCAGCAGCTCCCGGGACAGAGGAAGGAAAGATGGCTACACCTTC.

The chain recombines TRBV30 with TRBJ2-2, with D unclear. CDR3 length equals 13 residues. V lost 2 bases and J 4 bases, leaving 8 bases between the germline ends. The germline V gene encodes CDR1 GTSNPN and CDR2 SVGIG (reference sequence). The CDR3, as DNA: TGTGCCTGGAGTAAATCCGGCACCGGGGAGCTGTTTTTT. It yields the protein CAWSKSGTGELFF. The variable domain in full, completed from reference TRBV30 and TRBJ2-2, reads SQTIHQWPATLVQPVGSPLSLECTVEGTSNPNLYWYRQAAGRGLQLLFYSVGIGQISSEVPQNLSASRPQDRQFILSSKKLLLSDSGFYLCAWSKSGTGELFFGEGSRLTVL.

The genes are TRBV7-9 and TRBJ1-5; D call uncertain. This CDR3 comprises 14 residues. In germline, CDR1 is SEHNR, CDR2 FQNEAQ (reference sequence). V shed 5 bases and J shed 5 bases, with 13 bases lying between them. CDR3 amino acids: CASSHPDRDQPQHF. The CDR3, as DNA: TGTGCCAGCAGCCACCCGGACCGCGATCAGCCCCAGCATTTT.

The J gene is TRBJ1-5, the V gene TRBV5-1; no clear D gene. V lost 4 bases, J lost 7 bases, and 12 bases lay in between. The length of the CDR3 is 13 residues. Germline V lookup: CDR1 SGHRS, CDR2 YFSETQ. CDR3 region: CASSTEPGQPQHF. The CDR3 DNA is TGCGCCAGCAGCACCGAACCCGGACAGCCCCAGCATTTT.

The J gene is TRBJ2-6, the V gene TRBV5-8; D might be TRBD1 (5 bases). Trimming cost V 3 bases and J 6 bases, with 13 bases left between them. The CDR3 is made up of 15 amino acids. CDR1 and CDR2 from the germline V gene are SGHTS and YDEGEE. The CDR3 protein is CASSWAGIKANVLTF. The DNA for the CDR3 is TGTGCCAGCAGCTGGGCAGGGATTAAGGCCAACGTCCTGACTTTC.

V and J are TRBV12-1 and TRBJ2-3; the D call in the table, TRBD2, was not verified against the DNA. TRBV12-1 is an annotated pseudogene. This CDR3 comprises 21 residues. The CDR3 loop is CASSPTETRTSGRSEADTQYF. The CDR3 nucleotides are TGTGCCAGCAGCCCAACCGAAACCCGGACTAGCGGGAGGAGTGAGGCAGATACGCAGTATTTT.

The count of this clone is one. This chain uses TRBV11-3 with TRBJ2-1, with 12 bases aligning to TRBD2. The germline gives CDR1 SGHNT, CDR2 YENEEA. The CDR3 consists of 15 residues. Losses at the gene ends were 0 bases for V and 9 bases for J; bases not matched to a gene: 3. The CDR3 protein is CASSLDGLAGSEQFF. Here the CDR3 DNA reads TGTGCCAGCAGCTTAGATGGACTAGCGGGATCTGAGCAGTTCTTC.

The CDR3 bases are TGTGCCAGCATCCCGGGACAGGGGACCGGGGAGCTGTTTTTT. This sequence encodes CASIPGQGTGELFF. This chain joins TRBV6-5 and TRBJ2-2, with 10 bases lining up with TRBD1. The CDR3 consists of 14 residues. V dropped 7 bases and J dropped 5; count of bases not matched to a gene: 4. Germline values: CDR1 MNHEY, CDR2 SVGAGI.

V usage is TRBV4-1 and J usage is TRBJ1-1, with D unresolved. V was pared by 0 bases and J by 1 base, with 6 bases between. The CDR3 is 14 residues long. Germline lookup yields CDR1 MGHRA and CDR2 YSYEKL. CDR3 DNA: TGCGCCAGCAGCCAAGATCATAAGAACACTGAAGCTTTCTTT. Its protein product is CASSQDHKNTEAFF.

The rearrangement links TRBV7-2 to TRBJ2-1, with TRBD1 matching 9 bases. CDR1 is SGHTA and CDR2 is FQGNSA in the germline V gene. The junction had 6 bases not matched to a gene; V was cut back by 4 bases and J by 5 bases. This CDR3 spans 15 amino acids. DNA of the CDR3: TGTGCCAGCAGCTCGGACAGGGGAGGTAACAATGAGCAGTTCTTC. Protein product: CASSSDRGGNNEQFF.